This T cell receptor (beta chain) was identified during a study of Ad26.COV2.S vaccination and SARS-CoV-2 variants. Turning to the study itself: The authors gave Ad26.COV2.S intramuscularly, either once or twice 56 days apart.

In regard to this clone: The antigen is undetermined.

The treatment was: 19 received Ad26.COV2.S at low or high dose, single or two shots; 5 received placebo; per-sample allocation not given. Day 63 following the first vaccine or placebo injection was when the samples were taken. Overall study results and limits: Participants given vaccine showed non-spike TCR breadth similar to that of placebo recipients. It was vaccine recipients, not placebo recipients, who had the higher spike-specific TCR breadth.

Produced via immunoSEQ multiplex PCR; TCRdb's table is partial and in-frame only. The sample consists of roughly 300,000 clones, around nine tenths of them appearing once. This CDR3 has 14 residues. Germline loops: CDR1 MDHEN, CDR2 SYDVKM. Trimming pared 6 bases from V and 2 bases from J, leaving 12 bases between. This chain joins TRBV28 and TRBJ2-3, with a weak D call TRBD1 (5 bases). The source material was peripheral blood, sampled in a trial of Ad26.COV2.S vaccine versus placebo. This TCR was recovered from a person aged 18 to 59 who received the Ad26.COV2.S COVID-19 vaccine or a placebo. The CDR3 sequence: CASRPGPATDTQYF. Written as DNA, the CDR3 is TGTGCCAGCAGGCCAGGGCCAGCCACAGATACGCAGTATTTT.